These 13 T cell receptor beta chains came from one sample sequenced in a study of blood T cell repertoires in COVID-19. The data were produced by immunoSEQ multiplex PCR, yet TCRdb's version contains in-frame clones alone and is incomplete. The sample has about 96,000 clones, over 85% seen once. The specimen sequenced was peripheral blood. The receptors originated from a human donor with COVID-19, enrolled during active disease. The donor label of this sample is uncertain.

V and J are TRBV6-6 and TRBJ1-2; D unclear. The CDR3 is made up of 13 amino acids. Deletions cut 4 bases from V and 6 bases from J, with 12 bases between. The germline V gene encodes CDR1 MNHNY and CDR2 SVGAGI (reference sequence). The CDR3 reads CASSLVIENGYTF. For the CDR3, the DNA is TGTGCCAGCAGTTTAGTAATCGAAAATGGCTACACCTTC.

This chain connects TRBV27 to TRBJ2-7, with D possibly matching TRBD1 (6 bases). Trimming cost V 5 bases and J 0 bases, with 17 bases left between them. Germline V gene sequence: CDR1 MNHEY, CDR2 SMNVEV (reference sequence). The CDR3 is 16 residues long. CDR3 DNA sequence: TGTGCCAGCAGTCAGGGGAACCCGGGTCACTCCTACGAGCAGTACTTC. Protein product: CASSQGNPGHSYEQYF.

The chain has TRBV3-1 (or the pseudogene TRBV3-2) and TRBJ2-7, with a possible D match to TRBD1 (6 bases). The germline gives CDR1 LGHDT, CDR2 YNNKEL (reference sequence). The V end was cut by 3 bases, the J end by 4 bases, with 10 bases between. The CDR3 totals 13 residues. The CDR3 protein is CASSHLDRYEQYF. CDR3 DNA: TGTGCCAGCAGCCACCTGGACAGATACGAGCAGTACTTC.

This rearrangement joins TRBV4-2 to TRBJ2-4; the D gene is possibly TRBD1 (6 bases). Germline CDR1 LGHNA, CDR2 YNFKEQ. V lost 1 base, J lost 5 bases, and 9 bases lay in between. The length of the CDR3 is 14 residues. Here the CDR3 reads CASSQVRGENIQYF. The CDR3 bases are TGTGCCAGCAGCCAAGTCAGGGGAGAAAACATTCAGTACTTC.

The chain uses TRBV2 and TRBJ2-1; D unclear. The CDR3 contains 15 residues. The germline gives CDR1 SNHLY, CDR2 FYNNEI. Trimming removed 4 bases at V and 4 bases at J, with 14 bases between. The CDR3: CASSVERSDYNEQFF. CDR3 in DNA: TGTGCCAGCAGTGTGGAGAGGTCAGATTACAATGAGCAGTTCTTC.

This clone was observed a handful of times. CDR3 coding DNA: TGCGCCAGCAGCACTACCGGGACACAGTCTGTCTCTGGAAACACCATATATTTT. It yields the protein CASSTTGTQSVSGNTIYF. J is TRBJ1-3 and V is TRBV5-1, with a possible D match to TRBD1 (6 bases). Trimming took 4 bases from V and 0 from J, leaving 20 bases between them. There are 18 residues in the CDR3. From germline, CDR1 is SGHRS and CDR2 YFSETQ. The full variable domain, its missing parts supplied by reference TRBV5-1 and TRBJ1-3, is KAGVTQTPRYLIKTRGQQVTLSCSPISGHRSVSWYQQTPGQGLQFLFEYFSETQRNKGNFPGRFSGRQFSNSRSEMNVSTLELGDSALYLCASSTTGTQSVSGNTIYFGEGSWLTVV.

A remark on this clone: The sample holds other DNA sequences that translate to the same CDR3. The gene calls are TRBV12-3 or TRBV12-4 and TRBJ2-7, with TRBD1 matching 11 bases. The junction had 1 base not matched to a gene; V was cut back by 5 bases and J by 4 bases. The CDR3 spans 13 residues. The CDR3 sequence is CASSRDRGYEQYF. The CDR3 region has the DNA TGTGCCAGCAGTCGGGACAGGGGGTACGAGCAGTACTTC.

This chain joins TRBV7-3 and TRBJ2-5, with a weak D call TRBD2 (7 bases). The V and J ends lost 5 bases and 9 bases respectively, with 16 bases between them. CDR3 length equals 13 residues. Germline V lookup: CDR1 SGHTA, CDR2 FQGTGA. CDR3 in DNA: TGTGCCAGCAGCCAATCGGGGGGCGAGGCCCAGTACTTC. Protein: CASSQSGGEAQYF. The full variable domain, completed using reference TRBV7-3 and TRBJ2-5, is GAGVSQTPSNKVTEKGKYVELRCDPISGHTALYWYRQSLGQGPEFLIYFQGTGAADDSGLPNDRFFAVRPEGSVSTLKIQRTERGDSAVYLCASSQSGGEAQYFGPGTRLLVL.

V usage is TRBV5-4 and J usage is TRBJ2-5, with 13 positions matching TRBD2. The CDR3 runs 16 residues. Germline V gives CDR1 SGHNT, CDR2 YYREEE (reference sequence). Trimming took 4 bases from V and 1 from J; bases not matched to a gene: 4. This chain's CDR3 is CASSLGLAGAQETQYF. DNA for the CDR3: TGTGCCAGCAGCCTAGGACTAGCGGGGGCCCAAGAGACCCAGTACTTC.

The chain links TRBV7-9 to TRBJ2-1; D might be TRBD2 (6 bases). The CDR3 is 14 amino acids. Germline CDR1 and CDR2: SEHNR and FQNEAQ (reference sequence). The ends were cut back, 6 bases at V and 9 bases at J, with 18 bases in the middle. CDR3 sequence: CASSQWGVDSEQFF. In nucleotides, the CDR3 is TGTGCCAGCAGTCAATGGGGGGTCGATAGTGAGCAGTTCTTC.

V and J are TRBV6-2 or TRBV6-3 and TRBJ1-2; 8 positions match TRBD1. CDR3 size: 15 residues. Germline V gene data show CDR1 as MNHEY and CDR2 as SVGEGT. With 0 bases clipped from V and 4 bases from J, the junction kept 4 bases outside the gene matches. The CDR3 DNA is TGTGCCAGCAGTTACTCAGCAGGGGGCTTCTATGGCTACACCTTC. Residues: CASSYSAGGFYGYTF.

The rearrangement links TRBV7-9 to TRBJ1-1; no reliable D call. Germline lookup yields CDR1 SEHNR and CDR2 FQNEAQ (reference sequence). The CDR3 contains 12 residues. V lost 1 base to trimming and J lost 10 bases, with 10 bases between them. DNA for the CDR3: TGTGCCAGCAGCTTAGACAACGCTGGAGCTTTCTTT. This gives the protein CASSLDNAGAFF.

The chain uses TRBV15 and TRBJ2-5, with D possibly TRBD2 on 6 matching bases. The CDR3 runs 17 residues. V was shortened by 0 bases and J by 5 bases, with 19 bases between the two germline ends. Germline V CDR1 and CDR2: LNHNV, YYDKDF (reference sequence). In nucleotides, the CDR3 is TGTGCCACCAGCAGAGATCAAGCGGGCGACCTCGGGGAGACCCAGTACTTC. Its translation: CATSRDQAGDLGETQYF.